The next 30 T cell receptor beta chains were all read from a single sample in a study of T cells in localized non-small cell lung cancer. TCRdb's table, derived via immunoSEQ multiplex PCR, lists solely in-frame clones and lacks some. The table has some 82,000 clones, around 80% seen once. Sequences were derived from PBMCs, sampled before any cancer treatment. The origin of the receptors is a man aged 40 to 70 with stage II squamous cell lung carcinoma.

The rearrangement uses TRBV28 and TRBJ1-4, with D hard to call. V was trimmed by 7 bases and J by 7 bases, leaving 19 bases between them. Germline CDR1 is MDHEN and CDR2 is SYDVKM. There are 15 residues in the CDR3. The CDR3, as DNA: TGTGCCAGCATCCCTTCGGGCAGCAGGTCTGAAAAACTGTTTTTT. It encodes CASIPSGSRSEKLFF.

The CDR3 region is CASSQGSGDNYGYTF. The CDR3 DNA reads TGTGCCAGCAGCCAAGGGTCAGGTGATAACTATGGCTACACCTTC. The chain recombines TRBV4-2 with TRBJ1-2; no firm D call. Germline CDR1 and CDR2: LGHNA and YNFKEQ. V lost 1 base and J 1 base, leaving 10 bases between the germline ends. The CDR3 spans 15 residues.

The chain links TRBV19 to TRBJ1-5; 9 bases are a match to TRBD1. V lost 8 bases and J lost 4; bases outside the gene matches: 6. The CDR3 has 14 residues. CDR1 and CDR2 (germline): LNHDA, SQIVND (reference sequence). CDR3 bases: TGTGCCAGTGCCGGACAGGGGTTAAATCAGCCCCAGCATTTT. Encoded protein: CASAGQGLNQPQHF. Using reference TRBV19 and TRBJ1-5 for the parts outside the CDR3, the full variable domain is DGGITQSPKYLFRKEGQNVTLSCEQNLNHDAMYWYRQDPGQGLRLIYYSQIVNDFQKGDIAEGYSVSREKKESFPLTVTSAQKNPTAFYLCASAGQGLNQPQHFGDGTRLSIL.

The table lists this clone with a count of one. J is TRBJ2-5 and V is TRBV19; 8 bases are a match to TRBD1. V gave up 7 bases and J gave up 5 bases; unmatched junction bases: 9. CDR3 length: 14 amino acids. The germline gives CDR1 LNHDA, CDR2 SQIVND (reference sequence). The CDR3 is CASKETGVWETQYF. The CDR3 DNA reads TGTGCCAGTAAAGAGACAGGGGTCTGGGAGACCCAGTACTTC. The full variable domain, in which reference TRBV19 and TRBJ2-5 provide the parts outside the CDR3, is DGGITQSPKYLFRKEGQNVTLSCEQNLNHDAMYWYRQDPGQGLRLIYYSQIVNDFQKGDIAEGYSVSREKKESFPLTVTSAQKNPTAFYLCASKETGVWETQYFGPGTRLLVL.

This rearrangement joins TRBV27 to TRBJ1-5; D may be TRBD1 (5 bases). Trimming left V 0 bases short and J 2 bases short, with 8 bases between. Germline loops: CDR1 MNHEY, CDR2 SMNVEV (reference sequence). This CDR3 spans 15 amino acids. The CDR3 sequence: CASSLSTTGNQPQHF. In DNA, the CDR3 is TGTGCCAGCAGTTTATCAACGACAGGCAATCAGCCCCAGCATTTT.

This chain connects TRBV11-3 to TRBJ2-5, with TRBD2 as a possible D gene (7 bases). The CDR3 extends over 14 amino acids. The germline V gene encodes CDR1 SGHNT and CDR2 YENEEA. The V end lost 5 bases, the J end lost 6 bases, and 16 bases lay between the germline ends. This CDR3 is CASSRGGAPQTQYF. The CDR3 nucleotides are TGTGCCAGCAGCAGAGGGGGGGCGCCACAGACCCAGTACTTC.

This chain uses TRBV5-6 with TRBJ2-1; a possible D gene is TRBD2 (5 bases). This CDR3 contains 15 residues. V lost 1 base, J lost 0 bases, and 8 bases lay in between. Germline V CDR1 and CDR2: SGHDT, YYEEEE. The CDR3 DNA sequence: TGTGCCAGCAGCTTGTTCAGCGGCTCCTACAATGAGCAGTTCTTC. This codes for CASSLFSGSYNEQFF.

The chain joins TRBV18 to TRBJ1-1; D ambiguous. Trimming removed 3 bases from V and 5 bases from J, with 10 bases in between. The germline V gene has CDR1 KGHSH and CDR2 LQKENI. CDR3 length: 13 amino acids. CDR3 sequence reads: CASSPSLGTEAFF. CDR3 DNA sequence: TGTGCCAGCTCACCGTCACTGGGGACTGAAGCTTTCTTT.

This clone was counted only a few times. The chain carries TRBV6-5 and TRBJ1-6; D is possibly TRBD1 (5 bases). Trimming took 6 bases from V and 6 from J, leaving 9 bases between them. The germline gives CDR1 MNHEY, CDR2 SVGAGI. The CDR3 runs to 13 residues. Here the CDR3 reads CASRRGGNSPLHF. CDR3 in DNA: TGTGCCAGCAGGAGGGGCGGTAATTCACCCCTCCACTTT.

CDR3 bases: TGCGCCAGCAGCCAAGATTCCACCTCTGGCCGCTACACCTTC. Protein: CASSQDSTSGRYTF. This rearrangement joins TRBV4-1 to TRBJ1-2; no firm D call. The CDR3 sequence is 14 residues long. Looked up from germline, CDR1 is MGHRA and CDR2 is YSYEKL. V lost 0 bases to trimming and J lost 9 bases, with 14 bases between them.

The rearrangement links TRBV7-3 to TRBJ2-1; D remains ambiguous. This CDR3 comprises 16 residues. The V end lost 2 bases, the J end lost 4 bases, and 15 bases lay between the germline ends. Per the germline V gene, CDR1 is SGHTA and CDR2 is FQGTGA. The CDR3 loop reads CASSLPGKGGYNEQFF. Written as DNA, the CDR3 is TGTGCCAGCAGCTTACCAGGAAAGGGTGGTTACAATGAGCAGTTCTTC.

V usage is TRBV4-3 and J usage is TRBJ2-3; D remains ambiguous. V lost 0 bases, J lost 1 base, and 8 bases lay in between. Germline loops: CDR1 LGHNA, CDR2 YSLEER. CDR3 size: 15 residues. CDR3: CASSQDRAGTDTQYF. CDR3 DNA: TGCGCCAGCAGCCAAGATAGAGCAGGCACAGATACGCAGTATTTT.

The rearrangement joins TRBV7-2 to TRBJ1-2, with a weak D call TRBD1 (6 bases). Germline V gene data show CDR1 as SGHTA and CDR2 as FQGNSA. Trimming removed 8 bases at V and 8 bases at J, with 27 bases between. The CDR3 runs 16 residues. CDR3 region: CASAQGRRHPREGYTF. The DNA for the CDR3 is TGTGCCAGCGCACAGGGCCGCCGACACCCTCGGGAGGGCTACACCTTC.

Of note for this clone: One end of the junction is discordant with germline, which a read error may explain. This chain links TRBV7-7 with TRBJ1-5; D is uncertain. Germline assignment: CDR1 SSHAT and CDR2 FNYEAQ (reference sequence). The CDR3 is 19 amino acids. CDR3 sequence: CASSRPRARHPYSNQPQHF. The DNA for the CDR3 is TGTGCTAGCAGCCGCCCCCGGGCGCGCCACCCCTATAGCAATCAGCCCCAGCATTTT. The full variable domain, with the rest looked up from reference TRBV7-7 and TRBJ1-5, is GAGVSQSPRYKVTKRGQDVTLRCDPISSHATLYWYQQALGQGPEFLTYFNYEAQPDKSGLPSDRFSAERPEGSISTLTIQRTEQRDSAMYRCASSRPRARHPYSNQPQHFGDGTRLSIL.

The CDR3 DNA is TGTGCCATCGGGGCGAGGGAGGGCCTCCTCGAGCAGTACTTC. Translated, it gives CAIGAREGLLEQYF. The chain recombines TRBV10-3 with TRBJ2-7; 7 bases are shared with TRBD2. Per germline, CDR1 ENHRY and CDR2 SYGVKD. The CDR3 has 14 residues. Unmatched junction bases numbered 13, after V lost 8 bases and J lost 6 bases.

The V gene is TRBV5-5, the J gene TRBJ2-1, with 7 positions matching TRBD2. V trimming: 0 bases; J trimming: 5 bases; junction bases outside the gene matches: 5. This CDR3 has 15 amino acids. The germline V gene encodes CDR1 SGHKS and CDR2 YYEKEE (reference sequence). The CDR3 region has the DNA TGTGCCAGCAGCTTGGAGGGACTACCCAACAATGAGCAGTTCTTC. It yields the protein CASSLEGLPNNEQFF.

This clone was picked up a small number of times. This chain links TRBV18 with TRBJ1-3; D gene uncertain. The CDR3 loop spans 16 amino acids. The germline CDR1 and CDR2 sequences are KGHSH and LQKENI. Trimming took 3 bases from V and 4 from J, leaving 16 bases between them. The CDR3 DNA follows: TGTGCCAGCTCACCCGTCCCAGTGGAGTTCGGAAACACCATATATTTT. This sequence encodes CASSPVPVEFGNTIYF. Using reference TRBV18 and TRBJ1-3 for the parts outside the CDR3, the full variable domain is NAGVMQNPRHLVRRRGQEARLRCSPMKGHSHVYWYRQLPEEGLKFMVYLQKENIIDESGMPKERFSAEFPKEGPSILRIQQVVRGDSAAYFCASSPVPVEFGNTIYFGEGSWLTVV.

This chain connects TRBV5-8 to TRBJ2-5; 12 bases are shared with TRBD1. The CDR3 length is 16 residues. Trimming cost V 3 bases and J 4 bases; bases outside gene matches: 7. Germline assignment: CDR1 SGHTS and CDR2 YDEGEE. Here the CDR3 DNA reads TGTGCCAGCAGCTCGGGGACAGGGGGCAGGTTAGAGACCCAGTACTTC. This gives the protein CASSSGTGGRLETQYF.

The gene calls are TRBV11-2 and TRBJ2-3; 10 bases agree with TRBD1. In germline, CDR1 is SGHAT, CDR2 FQNNGV. V lost 0 bases and J lost 4; bases outside the gene matches: 10. The CDR3 extends over 18 amino acids. The CDR3 DNA follows: TGTGCCAGCAGCTTAGACCTTTGGCCGGACAGGGGGGCAGATACGCAGTATTTT. Translated: CASSLDLWPDRGADTQYF.

The sample holds one count of this clone. The rearrangement links TRBV6-5 to TRBJ1-6; D not resolved. The germline V gene has CDR1 MNHEY and CDR2 SVGAGI. Trimming left V 2 bases short and J 0 bases short, with 5 bases between. The CDR3 is 15 amino acids. CDR3 bases: TGTGCCAGCAGTTACAAAAGCTCCTATAATTCACCCCTCCACTTT. Protein: CASSYKSSYNSPLHF.

The rearrangement uses TRBV30 and TRBJ1-2; no reliable D call. This CDR3 is 12 amino acids long. Germline V gives CDR1 GTSNPN, CDR2 SVGIG (reference sequence). Trimming cost V 4 bases and J 4 bases, with 10 bases left between them. CDR3 in amino acids: CAWTGRPYGYTF. CDR3 coding DNA: TGTGCCTGGACTGGGCGGCCCTATGGCTACACCTTC.

The V gene is TRBV2, the J gene TRBJ2-3; no clear D. The V end lost 9 bases, the J end lost 0 bases, and 13 bases lay between the germline ends. This CDR3 is 14 amino acids long. CDR1 is SNHLY and CDR2 is FYNNEI in the germline V gene. In DNA form, the CDR3 reads TGTGCCAGTTTGCCGATGATGAGCACAGATACGCAGTATTTT. Its protein is CASLPMMSTDTQYF.

This sequence joins TRBV6-1 and TRBJ1-1; no definite D call. This CDR3 contains 13 residues. CDR1 MNHNS and CDR2 SASEGT come from the germline V gene. The germline V and J ends were trimmed by 11 bases and 0 bases, with 13 bases remaining between them. As DNA, the CDR3 is TGTGCCTCCCAACGGCGACTGAACACTGAAGCTTTCTTT. Protein: CASQRRLNTEAFF.

This clone has just one count. The CDR3 here is CASSAGTISYNEQFF. DNA of the CDR3: TGTGCCAGCAGCGCAGGGACCATCTCCTACAATGAGCAGTTCTTC. This rearrangement joins TRBV9 to TRBJ2-1, with D possibly called TRBD1 or TRBD2 (5 bases each). V lost 3 bases and J lost 0, with 10 bases in between. The CDR3 runs to 15 residues. In germline, CDR1 is SGDLS, CDR2 YYNGEE.

This clone came up a few times. This chain connects TRBV10-1 to TRBJ1-5; 7 positions agree with TRBD1. The CDR3 contains 16 residues. J lost 0 bases, V lost 7 bases, and 9 bases had no gene match. The germline V gene has CDR1 WNHNN and CDR2 SYGVQD (reference sequence). CDR3 sequence reads: CASTYRDSDSNQPQHF. The CDR3 DNA sequence: TGCGCCAGCACGTACCGGGACAGCGATAGCAATCAGCCCCAGCATTTT.

This chain links TRBV7-3 with TRBJ2-7; a weak D match, TRBD1 (6 bases). V lost 5 bases, J lost 1 base, and 12 bases lay in between. Germline CDR1 is SGHTA and CDR2 is FQGTGA. The CDR3 has 14 residues. The CDR3 reads CASSRQDRSYEQYF. CDR3 DNA sequence: TGTGCCAGCAGCCGCCAAGACAGGTCCTACGAGCAGTACTTC.

This chain links TRBV27 with TRBJ2-7; tentatively, D is TRBD2 (5 bases). Germline CDR1 reads MNHEY; CDR2 reads SMNVEV (reference sequence). V was pared by 4 bases and J by 7 bases, with 11 bases between. This CDR3 contains 12 residues. The DNA for the CDR3 is TGTGCCAGCAGTTATGAGGGCCTGGAGCAGTACTTC. Its protein product is CASSYEGLEQYF.

This clone was counted once. J is TRBJ2-7 and V is TRBV7-9; D gene ambiguous. V was pared by 4 bases and J by 0 bases, with 10 bases between. Per the germline V gene, CDR1 is SEHNR and CDR2 is FQNEAQ (reference sequence). The CDR3 is made up of 14 amino acids. The CDR3 region is CASSSALRSYEQYF. In DNA, the CDR3 is TGTGCCAGCAGCTCGGCCCTACGCTCCTACGAGCAGTACTTC.

This chain connects TRBV7-9 to TRBJ2-1; 10 bases line up with TRBD1. Unmatched junction bases numbered 3, after V lost 4 bases and J lost 3 bases. The V gene's germline CDR1 is SEHNR and CDR2 FQNEAQ (reference sequence). CDR3 length: 15 residues. The CDR3 sequence: CASSSGTGVYNEQFF. CDR3 DNA sequence: TGTGCCAGCAGCTCCGGGACAGGGGTCTACAATGAGCAGTTCTTC.

The CDR3 coding sequence is TGCAGCGTTGGTGGCAGGGTCACGAACACTGAAGCTTTCTTT. Translation: CSVGGRVTNTEAFF. This chain links TRBV29-1 with TRBJ1-1, with D perhaps TRBD1 (5 bases). In germline, CDR1 is SQVTM, CDR2 ANQGSEA. This CDR3 is 14 amino acids long. V shed 4 bases and J shed 1 base, with 13 bases lying between them.